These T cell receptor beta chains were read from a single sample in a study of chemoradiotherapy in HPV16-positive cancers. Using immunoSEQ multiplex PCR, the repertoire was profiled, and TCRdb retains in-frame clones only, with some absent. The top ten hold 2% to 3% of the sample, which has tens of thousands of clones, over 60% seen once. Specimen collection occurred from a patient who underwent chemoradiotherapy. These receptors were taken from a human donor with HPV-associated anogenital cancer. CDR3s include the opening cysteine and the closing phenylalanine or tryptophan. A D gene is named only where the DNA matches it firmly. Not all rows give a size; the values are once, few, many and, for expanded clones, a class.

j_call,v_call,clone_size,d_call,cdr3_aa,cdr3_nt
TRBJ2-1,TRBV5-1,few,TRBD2,CASSSAGVGYNEQFF,TGCGCCAGCAGCTCAGCGGGAGTCGGGTACAATGAGCAGTTCTTC
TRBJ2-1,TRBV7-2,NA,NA,CASSLPWLSNVGNEQFF,TGTGCCAGCAGCTTACCGTGGTTGTCAAACGTGGGCAATGAGCAGTTCTTC
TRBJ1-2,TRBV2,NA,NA,CATAQGEGYTF,TGTGCCACCGCCCAGGGAGAAGGCTACACCTTC
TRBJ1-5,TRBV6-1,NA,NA,CASSVTTSNQPQHF,TGTGCCAGCAGTGTGACTACCAGCAATCAGCCCCAGCATTTT
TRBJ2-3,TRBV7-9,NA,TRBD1,CASSPQGLDTQYF,TGTGCCAGCAGCCCACAGGGGTTAGATACGCAGTATTTT
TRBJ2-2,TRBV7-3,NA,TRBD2,CASSLKAGGPGGELFF,TGTGCCAGCAGCTTAAAAGCGGGGGGGCCCGGCGGGGAGCTGTTTTTT
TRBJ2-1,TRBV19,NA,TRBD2,CASATSGRVNEQFF,TGTGCCAGTGCGACTAGCGGGAGGGTCAATGAGCAGTTCTTC
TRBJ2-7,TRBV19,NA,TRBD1,CASRRTGAYEQYF,TGTGCCAGTAGACGGACAGGGGCCTACGAGCAGTACTTC
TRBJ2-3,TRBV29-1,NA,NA,CSVEEGRGDTQYF,TGCAGCGTTGAAGAGGGCAGGGGAGATACGCAGTATTTT
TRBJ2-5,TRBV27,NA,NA,CASSFQGLETQYF,TGTGCCAGCAGTTTTCAGGGACTAGAGACCCAGTACTTC
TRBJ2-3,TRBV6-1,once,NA,CATAWGSSTDTQYF,TGTGCCACCGCTTGGGGTTCTAGCACAGATACGCAGTATTTT
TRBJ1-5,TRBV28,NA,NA,CASIGRGKPQHF,TGTGCCAGCATCGGGAGGGGGAAGCCCCAGCATTTT
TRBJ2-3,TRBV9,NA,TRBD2,CASSLVGTSGTDTQYF,TGTGCCAGCAGCCTGGTTGGGACTAGCGGCACAGATACGCAGTATTTT
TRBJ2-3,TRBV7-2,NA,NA,CASSLEGGRGVRDTQYF,TGTGCCAGCAGCCTCGAGGGCGGTCGCGGGGTTAGAGATACGCAGTATTTT
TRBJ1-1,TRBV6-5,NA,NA,CASKDWGNTEAFF,TGTGCCAGCAAAGACTGGGGGAACACTGAAGCTTTCTTT
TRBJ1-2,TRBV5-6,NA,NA,CASSFVSGPGGYTF,TGTGCCAGCAGCTTTGTTTCAGGTCCTGGGGGCTACACCTTC
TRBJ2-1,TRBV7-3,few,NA,CASSLSTSSEQFF,TGTGCCAGCAGCTTAAGTACGAGCAGTGAGCAGTTCTTC
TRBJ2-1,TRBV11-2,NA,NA,CASSLDRGSSNEQFF,TGTGCCAGCAGCTTAGATCGGGGGTCGAGCAATGAGCAGTTCTTC
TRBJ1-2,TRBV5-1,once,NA,CASSLESYGYTF,TGCGCCAGCAGCTTGGAATCATATGGCTACACCTTC
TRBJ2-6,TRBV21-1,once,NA,CASSNVPSGANVLTF,TGTGCCAGCAGCAATGTACCCTCTGGGGCCAACGTCCTGACTTTC
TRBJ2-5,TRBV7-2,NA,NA,CASSSSGAETQYF,TGTGCCAGCAGCTCTTCGGGAGCCGAGACCCAGTACTTC
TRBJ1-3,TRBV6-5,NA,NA,CASSQTSGNTIYF,TGTGCCAGCAGCCAAACATCTGGAAACACCATATATTTT
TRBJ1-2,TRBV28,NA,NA,CASSPSTGGYGYTF,TGTGCCAGCAGTCCCTCTACCGGGGGCTATGGCTACACCTTC
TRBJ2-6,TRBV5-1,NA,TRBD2,CASSPAPGGASGANVLTF,TGCGCCAGCAGCCCCGCTCCCGGGGGGGCTTCTGGGGCCAACGTCCTGACTTTC
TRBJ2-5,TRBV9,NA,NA,CASSPHGDGYLYQETQYF,TGTGCCAGCAGCCCCCATGGGGATGGTTACTTGTACCAAGAGACCCAGTACTTC
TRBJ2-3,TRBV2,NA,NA,CASSGEASTDTQYF,TGTGCCAGCAGTGGGGAGGCTAGCACAGATACGCAGTATTTT
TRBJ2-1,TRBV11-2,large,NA,CASSTRTNEQFF,TGTGCCAGCAGCACCAGGACCAATGAGCAGTTCTTC
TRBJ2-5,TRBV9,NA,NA,CASSVGLLGQETQYF,TGTGCCAGCAGCGTAGGCCTTCTGGGGCAAGAGACCCAGTACTTC
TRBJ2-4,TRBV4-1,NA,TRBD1,CASSPHKYRGREAKNIQYF,TGCGCCAGCAGCCCTCACAAATACAGGGGGCGCGAGGCCAAAAACATTCAGTACTTC
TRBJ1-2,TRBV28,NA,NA,CASTKRADGYTF,TGTGCCAGCACTAAAAGGGCTGATGGCTACACCTTC
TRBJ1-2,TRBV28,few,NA,CASSFTLTGYTF,TGTGCCAGCAGTTTTACCCTTACGGGCTACACCTTC
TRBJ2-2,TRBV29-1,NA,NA,CSVHRTNGELFF,TGCAGCGTCCACAGGACGAACGGGGAGCTGTTTTTT
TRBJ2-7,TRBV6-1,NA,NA,CASSEGFAGEQYF,TGTGCCAGCAGTGAAGGGTTCGCGGGCGAGCAGTACTTC
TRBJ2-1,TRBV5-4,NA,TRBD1,CASSNDRAPYNEQFF,TGTGCCAGCAGCAACGACAGGGCACCTTACAATGAGCAGTTCTTC
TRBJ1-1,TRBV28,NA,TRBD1,CASSLWAGGGNTEAFF,TGTGCCAGCAGCTTATGGGCAGGGGGGGGGAACACTGAAGCTTTCTTT
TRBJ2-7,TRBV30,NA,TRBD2,CAWRILAGASYEQYF,TGTGCCTGGAGAATATTAGCGGGGGCCTCCTACGAGCAGTACTTC
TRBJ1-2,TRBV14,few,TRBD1,CASSPRTGREGYTF,TGTGCCAGCAGCCCGAGGACAGGCCGGGAAGGCTACACCTTC
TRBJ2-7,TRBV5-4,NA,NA,CASSSPVATTAEQYF,TGTGCCAGCAGCTCGCCCGTGGCCACCACCGCCGAGCAGTACTTC
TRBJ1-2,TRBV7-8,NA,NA,CASSLNGEGVGGYTF,TGTGCCAGCAGCTTAAACGGGGAGGGAGTGGGTGGCTACACCTTC
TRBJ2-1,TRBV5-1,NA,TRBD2,CASSLGTSGEQFF,TGCGCCAGCAGCTTGGGGACTAGCGGAGAGCAGTTCTTC
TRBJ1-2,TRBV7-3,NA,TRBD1,CASSPTGQGAYGYTF,TGTGCCAGCAGCCCCACGGGACAGGGTGCCTATGGCTACACCTTC
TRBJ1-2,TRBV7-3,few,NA,CASSSDTGLGGYTF,TGTGCCAGCAGCTCCGATACAGGACTCGGTGGCTACACCTTC
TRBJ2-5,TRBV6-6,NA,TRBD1,CASSLQTGRETQYF,TGTGCCAGCAGTCTCCAGACAGGGCGAGAGACCCAGTACTTC
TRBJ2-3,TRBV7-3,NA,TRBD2,CASSLTPGGFDTQYF,TGTGCCAGCAGCTTAACTCCGGGGGGATTTGATACGCAGTATTTT
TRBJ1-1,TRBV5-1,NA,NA,CASSLMIRGATEAFF,TGCGCCAGCAGCTTGATGATTCGGGGGGCCACTGAAGCTTTCTTT
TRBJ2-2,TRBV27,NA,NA,CASTPWGSTGELFF,TGTGCCAGCACCCCGTGGGGGAGCACCGGGGAGCTGTTTTTT
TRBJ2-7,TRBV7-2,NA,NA,CASSATVPSYEQYF,TGTGCCAGCAGCGCGACAGTGCCCTCCTACGAGCAGTACTTC
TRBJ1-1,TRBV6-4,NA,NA,CASSETWNTEAFF,TGTGCCAGCAGTGAGACCTGGAACACTGAAGCTTTCTTT
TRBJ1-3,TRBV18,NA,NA,CASSPSSTSGNTIYF,TGTGCCAGCTCACCCTCGAGCACCTCTGGAAACACCATATATTTT
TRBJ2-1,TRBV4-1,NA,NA,CASSHAQGRYNEQFF,TGCGCCAGCAGCCACGCGCAGGGAAGGTACAATGAGCAGTTCTTC
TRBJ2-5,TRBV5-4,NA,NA,CASSSQQGRETQYF,TGTGCCAGCAGCTCCCAACAGGGTCGAGAGACCCAGTACTTC
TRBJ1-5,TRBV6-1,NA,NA,CASSDGPGGNQPQHF,TGTGCCAGCAGTGATGGCCCGGGCGGCAATCAGCCCCAGCATTTT
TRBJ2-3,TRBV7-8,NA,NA,CASSLFPSALEGTDTQYF,TGTGCCAGCAGCTTATTTCCTAGCGCCCTGGAGGGCACAGATACGCAGTATTTT
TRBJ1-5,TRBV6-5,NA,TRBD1,CASSRTGNQPQHF,TGTGCCAGCAGCAGGACAGGGAATCAGCCCCAGCATTTT
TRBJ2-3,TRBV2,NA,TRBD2,CASRGGDTQYF,TGTGCCAGCAGGGGGGGGGATACGCAGTATTTT
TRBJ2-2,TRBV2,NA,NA,CASSDFRFTGELFF,TGTGCCAGCAGTGACTTTAGGTTCACCGGGGAGCTGTTTTTT
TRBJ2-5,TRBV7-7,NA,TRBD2,CASSLAGGPALQETQYF,TGTGCTAGCAGCTTAGCGGGGGGACCCGCCCTACAAGAGACCCAGTACTTC
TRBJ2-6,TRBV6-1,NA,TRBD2,CASSEFGGAGANVLTF,TGTGCCAGCAGTGAATTCGGGGGGGCCGGGGCCAACGTCCTGACTTTC
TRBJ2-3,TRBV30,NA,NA,CAWSGQRGTQYF,TGTGCCTGGAGTGGCCAGAGGGGTACGCAGTATTTT